One sample yielded the 6 T cell receptor beta chains listed below, sequenced in a study of T cell responses to AZD1222 COVID-19 vaccine. The method was immunoSEQ multiplex PCR; TCRdb's version includes in-frame clones alone and lacks a portion of them. The data hold roughly 100,000 clones, with around 89% observed a single time. Here the sequenced sample was peripheral blood, taken on day 0 of AZD1222 vaccination. These receptors were collected from an adult in good health.

In its sample, this clone was seen once. This sequence joins TRBV19 and TRBJ2-7; 10 bases match TRBD1. V shed 8 bases, J shed 5 bases, and the junction held 6 bases outside the gene matches. Per the germline V gene, CDR1 is LNHDA and CDR2 is SQIVND (reference sequence). The CDR3 has 13 residues. The CDR3 region is CASARDRGDEQYF. Here the CDR3 DNA reads TGTGCCAGTGCCCGGGACAGGGGAGACGAGCAGTACTTC.

The rearrangement uses TRBV6-1 and TRBJ2-3; the D gene is possibly TRBD2 (5 bases). Germline lookup yields CDR1 MNHNS and CDR2 SASEGT. V was trimmed by 5 bases and J by 2 bases, leaving 14 bases between them. CDR3 size: 15 residues. This CDR3 reads CASSKDGLPTDTQYF. The DNA for the CDR3 is TGTGCCAGCAGTAAGGACGGACTCCCCACAGATACGCAGTATTTT.

The V call is TRBV20-1, the J call TRBJ1-5; no clear D. Germline lookup yields CDR1 DFQATT and CDR2 SNEGSKA (reference sequence). This CDR3 region has 16 residues. Trimming shortened V by 3 bases and J by 1 base, and 16 bases separated the two germline ends. The CDR3 DNA is TGCAGTGCTAGTGCATTCGACTATGGGAGCAATCAGCCCCAGCATTTT. Protein: CSASAFDYGSNQPQHF.

This rearrangement joins TRBV10-3 to TRBJ2-3; TRBD2 matches 13 bases. With V trimmed by 0 bases and J by 4 bases, 1 base remained unmatched. The CDR3 is 16 residues long. CDR1 and CDR2 (germline): ENHRY, SYGVKD. This chain's CDR3 is CAISESGTSGADTQYF. CDR3 nucleotides: TGTGCCATCAGTGAGTCAGGGACTAGCGGGGCAGATACGCAGTATTTT.

The rearrangement uses TRBV30 and TRBJ1-4; the D gene is possibly TRBD1 (5 bases). This CDR3 is built from 13 residues. Germline lookup yields CDR1 GTSNPN and CDR2 SVGIG (reference sequence). Trimming pared 3 bases from V and 8 bases from J, leaving 13 bases between. The CDR3 DNA follows: TGTGCCTGGAGGAGCAGGGTAAAAGAAAAACTGTTTTTT. Amino acid sequence: CAWRSRVKEKLFF.

The chain has TRBV28 and TRBJ2-5; D might be TRBD2 (5 bases). The V and J ends lost 8 bases and 5 bases respectively, with 12 bases between them. CDR1 MDHEN and CDR2 SYDVKM come from the germline V gene. The CDR3 is 12 amino acids. CDR3 coding DNA: TGTGCCAGCGTCGGGATCGGGGAGACCCAGTACTTC. Its translation: CASVGIGETQYF.